This is a list of T cell receptor beta chains from one sample in a study of blood T cell repertoires in COVID-19. Assay: immunoSEQ multiplex PCR; the TCRdb copy retains only in-frame clones and omits some. The data hold 52,000 or so clones, with almost 85% observed a single time. Specimen: peripheral blood. These receptors all come from a human donor in a cohort sampled during active COVID-19. The CDR3 runs from the conserved cysteine through the conserved F or W. The D gene is left open where the match is weak. The listing skips clone size in some rows; elsewhere it reads once, few, many or a size class.

len,d_gene,abundance,v_gene,j_gene,CDR3nt,CDR3aa
15,.,.,TRBV27,TRBJ2-2,TGTGCCAGCAGTATCCTCCCAGGCGGGACCGGGGAGCTGTTTTTT,CASSILPGGTGELFF
14,TRBD2,.,TRBV5-1,TRBJ2-7,TGCGCCAGCGGAGTGACTAGCGACCCCGACGAGCAGTACTTC,CASGVTSDPDEQYF
13,.,.,TRBV5-1,TRBJ2-7,TGCGCCAGCAGCTCCGGACAGCTCTACGAGCAGTACTTC,CASSSGQLYEQYF
15,TRBD2,.,TRBV9,TRBJ2-1,TGTGCCAGCAGCGTAGCTAGCGGGGTCTACAATGAGCAGTTCTTC,CASSVASGVYNEQFF
14,TRBD1,.,TRBV6-5,TRBJ2-7,TGTGCCAGCAGCCGACAGGGGGCCTCCTACGAGCAGTACTTC,CASSRQGASYEQYF
14,TRBD2,.,TRBV4-2,TRBJ2-5,TGTGCCAGCAGCCAAGATCTAGCGGAAGAGACCCAGTACTTC,CASSQDLAEETQYF
12,.,.,TRBV7-3,TRBJ2-1,TGTGCCAGCAGCTCCTCCCCGAGTGAGCAGTTCTTC,CASSSSPSEQFF
16,TRBD2,.,TRBV4-2,TRBJ2-1,TGTGCCAGCAGCCCAGACCCCGCGGGAGGGCCCAGTGAGCAGTTCTTC,CASSPDPAGGPSEQFF
16,.,.,TRBV30,TRBJ1-6,TGTGCCTGGAGTCCCCGGGCATGGGGAGAAAATTCACCCCTCCACTTT,CAWSPRAWGENSPLHF
12,.,.,TRBV28,TRBJ1-4,TGTGCCCTCGGAGCAACTAATGAAAAACTGTTTTTT,CALGATNEKLFF
14,TRBD1,.,TRBV28,TRBJ1-5,TGTGCCAGCAGTTTAGCCCGGACAGGGAAGCCCCAGCATTTT,CASSLARTGKPQHF
14,.,.,TRBV28,TRBJ2-1,TGTGCCAGCAGTTCCCCCGGACTTGTTTATGAGCAGTTCTTC,CASSSPGLVYEQFF
15,TRBD2,.,TRBV3-1/TRBV3-2,TRBJ2-1,TGTGCCAGCAGCCGGTCGGGGGGACTAGCGGGAGAGCAGTTCTTC,CASSRSGGLAGEQFF
16,.,.,TRBV4-3,TRBJ1-4,TGCGCCAGCAGCCAAGAGTATGGGGCGCGGGGTGAAAAACTGTTTTTT,CASSQEYGARGEKLFF
13,TRBD1,.,TRBV19,TRBJ2-5,TGTGCCAGTAGCCGTGACAGGGAAGAGACCCAGTACTTC,CASSRDREETQYF
15,TRBD2,once,TRBV5-1,TRBJ2-5,TGCGCCAGCAGCGGGGGACTAGCGGGAGCAGAGACCCAGTACTTC,CASSGGLAGAETQYF
12,TRBD1,.,TRBV6-2/TRBV6-3,TRBJ2-7,TGTGCCAGCAGTCGGGACAGCTACGAGCAGTACTTC,CASSRDSYEQYF
14,.,.,TRBV9,TRBJ1-2,TGTGCCAGCGGCTCACTGGGGGGGAACTATGGCTACACCTTC,CASGSLGGNYGYTF
16,TRBD2,.,TRBV9,TRBJ2-3,TGTGCCAGCAGCACCGGACTAGCGGACCACACAGATACGCAGTATTTT,CASSTGLADHTDTQYF
14,.,.,TRBV5-1,TRBJ2-1,TGCGCCAGCAGCTCCTGGGGGACAAACAATGAGCAGTTCTTC,CASSSWGTNNEQFF
15,TRBD2,.,TRBV24-1,TRBJ2-1,TGTGCCACCAGTGATTTTAGCGGGAGGCTTACAGAGCAGTTCTTC,CATSDFSGRLTEQFF
14,TRBD2,.,TRBV5-1,TRBJ2-7,TGCGCCAGCAGCCCGACTAGCGCCTCCTACGAGCAGTACTTC,CASSPTSASYEQYF
16,TRBD2,.,TRBV11-1,TRBJ2-1,TGTGCCAGCAGCTTAGCGGATAGCGGGAGCGGGGGGGGGCAGTTCTTC,CASSLADSGSGGGQFF
15,.,.,TRBV7-2,TRBJ1-6,TGTGCCAGCAGCCGCAGTGGGCCCGGGGGTTCACCCCTCCACTTT,CASSRSGPGGSPLHF
14,.,.,TRBV4-1,TRBJ2-7,TGCGCCAGCAGCCAACCATTACTAGTGAACGAGCAGTACTTC,CASSQPLLVNEQYF
13,TRBD1,.,TRBV19,TRBJ1-5,TGTGCCAGTAGTACACAGGGGGATCAGCCCCAGCATTTT,CASSTQGDQPQHF
16,TRBD2,.,TRBV2,TRBJ2-5,TGTGCCAGTAAATACGGGACTAGCGGGAGTGGCGAGACCCAGTACTTC,CASKYGTSGSGETQYF
15,.,.,TRBV5-1,TRBJ1-4,TGCGCCAGCAGCATCCAGGGAAACGATAATGAAAAACTGTTTTTT,CASSIQGNDNEKLFF
11,.,few,TRBV28,TRBJ1-5,TGTGCCAGCAGTTCCCCCCGGCCCCAGCATTTT,CASSSPRPQHF
16,TRBD2,few,TRBV7-2,TRBJ2-1,TGTGCCAGCAGCTCCCGCGTTGGGGGAGGGATTGGTTTGCAGTTCTTC,CASSSRVGGGIGLQFF
13,.,medium-sized,TRBV7-9,TRBJ1-1,TGTGCCAGCAGCCTCCTTATGAACACTGAAGCTTTCTTT,CASSLLMNTEAFF
15,TRBD1,.,TRBV28,TRBJ2-7,TGTGCCAGCAGTTCTGGGACAGGGGGCTCGTTCGAGCAGTACTTC,CASSSGTGGSFEQYF
18,TRBD2,.,TRBV19,TRBJ2-2,TGTGCCAGTAGTATATGGGGACTAGCGGGAACGAACACCGGGGAGCTGTTTTTT,CASSIWGLAGTNTGELFF
13,TRBD1,.,TRBV28,TRBJ2-7,TGTGCCAGCGGGACAGGGCCGACCTACGAGCAGTACTTC,CASGTGPTYEQYF
11,.,.,TRBV20-1,TRBJ2-1,TGCAGTGCTGGCCGGGGGAATGAGCAGTTCTTC,CSAGRGNEQFF
13,.,.,TRBV5-4,TRBJ2-1,TGTGCCAGCAGCCCCCAGGGGCCCACTGAGCAGTTCTTC,CASSPQGPTEQFF
14,.,.,TRBV7-2,TRBJ2-7,TGTGCCAGCAGCTTTACGGGGAGCTCCTACGAGCAGTACTTC,CASSFTGSSYEQYF
16,TRBD2,.,TRBV27,TRBJ2-1,TGTGCCAGCAGTTACCTAGCGGGGAGGAGTGGGAATGAGCAGTTCTTC,CASSYLAGRSGNEQFF
14,.,.,TRBV6-5,TRBJ2-2,TGTGCCAGCCGGGGAGCCTTTAGCGCCGGGGAGCTGTTTTTT,CASRGAFSAGELFF